This TCR beta chain derives from a study of patients and donors after allogeneic stem cell transplantation. Via MiXCR, TCRdb re-called the RT-PCR reads, giving one row per CDR3 protein. The sample contains about a million distinct CDR3 sequences, more than 15% of which appear only once. Germline loops: CDR1 MNHEY, CDR2 SVGEGT. Trimming took 7 bases from V and 8 from J, leaving 14 bases between them. The CDR3 is made up of 12 amino acids. This clonotype appeared a few times. The origin of this receptor is a human donor who was either an allogeneic HSCT recipient or a stem cell or donor lymphocyte infusion donor (not recorded which). It is not recorded whose cells these are; they may come from a transplant donor. The V call is TRBV6-2 or TRBV6-3, the J call TRBJ1-2; the D gene is possibly TRBD1 (5 bases). The specimen sequenced was blood, either unsorted or a sorted T cell fraction (not recorded which). CDR3 residues: CASTDSSRGYTF. DNA for the CDR3: TGTGCCAGCACTGACAGCTCTCGGGGCTACACCTTC.